This T cell receptor (beta chain) is drawn from a study of CD8+ T cells in alopecia areata. Treatment defined: oral pan-JAK inhibitor, 5-10 mg twice daily. Per the germline V gene, CDR1 is MNHEY and CDR2 is SVGAGI. The CDR3 sequence is 14 residues long. Trimming cost V 4 bases and J 8 bases, with 17 bases left between them. RNA extraction and reverse transcription yielded cDNA as sequencing template. This table comes from immunoSEQ multiplex PCR, and its TCRdb copy is limited to in-frame clones, with some not included. The sample has 100,000 or so clones, 60% seen once. Here the sequenced sample was CD8+ T cells sorted from blood, taken at approximately week 55, from a patient treated with tofacitinib. The TCR was taken from a human donor with alopecia areata. The genes are TRBV6-5 and TRBJ1-2; TRBD1 might be the D (5 bases). DNA for the CDR3: TGTGCCAGCAGTTCTACCGGGACTCTGGAGGGCTACACCTTC. It is translated as CASSSTGTLEGYTF.